One sample yielded the 22 T cell receptor beta chains listed below, sequenced in a study of T cells after yellow fever vaccination. A single record per CDR3 protein comes from TCRdb applying MiXCR to the 5' RACE reads. The sample includes approximately 510,000 distinct CDR3 sequences, 21% of them seen just once. The sample consisted of PBMCs, taken approximately 22 days after the first yellow fever vaccination. The receptor source for this set is a man aged 18 to 30 who received the YFV17D yellow fever vaccine.

This sequence joins TRBV20-1 and TRBJ1-6; possibly TRBD1 for D (5 bases). Deletions cut 6 bases from V and 10 bases from J, with 19 bases between. CDR3 length: 14 amino acids. CDR1 DFQATT and CDR2 SNEGSKA come from the germline V gene (reference sequence). This chain's CDR3 is CSASGGGARSPLHF. In nucleotides, the CDR3 is TGCAGTGCCTCGGGGGGAGGGGCGAGGTCACCCCTCCACTTT.

The chain uses TRBV20-1 and TRBJ2-2; 9 bases are shared with TRBD1. After removal of 6 bases from V and 6 bases from J, the junction contained 2 bases not matched to a gene. CDR1 and CDR2 from the germline V gene are DFQATT and SNEGSKA (reference sequence). The CDR3 extends over 12 amino acids. The CDR3 spells CSARTGAGELFF. In nucleotides, the CDR3 is TGCAGTGCCAGGACAGGGGCCGGGGAGCTGTTTTTT.

As regards this clonotype: The conserved phenylalanine or tryptophan is not found at the CDR3 terminus, so this likely reflects a read error. The chain recombines TRBV2 with TRBJ2-3; D remains unclear. This CDR3 is 16 amino acids long. Germline V gene sequence: CDR1 SNHLY, CDR2 FYNNEI. CDR3 region: CASTKRIQSSTDTQYS. CDR3 DNA: TGTGCAAGCACCAAAAGGATTCAGTCCAGCACAGATACGCAGTATTCT.

In this sample, this clonotype turned up a few times. The CDR3 nucleotides are TGTGCCAGCAGCCAAGGGGGAAGCGGGGTGTACAATGAGCAGTTCTTC. Encoded protein: CASSQGGSGVYNEQFF. The rearrangement joins TRBV4-2 to TRBJ2-1; 7 bases map to TRBD2. From germline, CDR1 is LGHNA and CDR2 YNFKEQ. V trimming: 1 base; J trimming: 4 bases; junction bases outside the gene matches: 7. The CDR3 runs 16 residues.

V and J are TRBV15 and TRBJ2-7; 8 nucleotides agree with TRBD1. The CDR3 has 15 residues. The germline CDR1 and CDR2 sequences are LNHNV and YYDKDF (reference sequence). V lost 5 bases, J lost 2 bases, and 8 bases stayed unmatched. CDR3 residues: CATSGRQGRTYEQYF. Written as DNA, the CDR3 is TGTGCCACCAGCGGCAGACAGGGGCGGACCTACGAGCAGTACTTC.

This clonotype was observed a single time. The rearrangement joins TRBV3-1 to TRBJ2-2; D might be TRBD1 or TRBD2, each matching 5 bases. The CDR3 contains 17 residues. Trimming left V 4 bases short and J 4 bases short, with 19 bases between. Germline-derived CDR1 and CDR2 are LGHDT and YNNKEL (reference sequence). The CDR3 sequence is CASSRGVHGLSTGELFF. The CDR3, as DNA: TGTGCCAGCAGCCGAGGGGTGCACGGGCTTTCCACCGGGGAGCTGTTTTTT.

The genes are TRBV2 and TRBJ2-7; 7 positions match TRBD1. The CDR3 is 15 residues long. Germline loops: CDR1 SNHLY, CDR2 FYNNEI. Losses at the gene ends were 2 bases for V and 3 bases for J; bases not matched to a gene: 7. CDR3 residues: CASSERQGDLYEQYF. CDR3 nucleotide sequence: TGTGCCAGCAGTGAACGGCAGGGGGACCTCTACGAGCAGTACTTC. Full variable domain (remainder filled in from reference TRBV2 and TRBJ2-7): EPEVTQTPSHQVTQMGQEVILRCVPISNHLYFYWYRQILGQKVEFLVSFYNNEISEKSEIFDDQFSVERPDGSNFTLKIRSTKLEDSAMYFCASSERQGDLYEQYFGPGTRLTVT.

The table lists this clonotype with a few counts. The V gene is TRBV5-6, the J gene TRBJ1-2, with a possible D match to TRBD1 (5 bases). Trimming removed 7 bases from V and 3 bases from J, with 10 bases in between. CDR1 and CDR2 (germline): SGHDT, YYEEEE. The length of the CDR3 is 12 residues. CDR3 region: CASCGDHYGYTF. The CDR3 region has the DNA TGTGCCAGCTGTGGGGACCACTATGGCTACACCTTC.

This clonotype was counted at least ten times. J is TRBJ2-3 and V is TRBV9; D gene unclear. This CDR3 contains 13 residues. Trimming took 0 bases from V and 2 from J, leaving 4 bases between them. Per germline, CDR1 SGDLS and CDR2 YYNGEE. CDR3 sequence reads: CASSVGPTDTQYF. CDR3 DNA sequence: TGTGCCAGCAGCGTAGGACCCACAGATACGCAGTATTTT.

This clonotype came up a few times. This rearrangement joins TRBV13 to TRBJ2-7; either TRBD1 or TRBD2 may fit D (5 bases each). Germline V gene data show CDR1 as PRHDT and CDR2 as FYEKMQ (reference sequence). Between the trimmed V and J ends, which lost 2 bases and 6 bases, there was a span of 8 bases. The CDR3 length is 12 residues. The CDR3 here is CASSLRGTEQYF. DNA for the CDR3: TGTGCCAGCAGCTTACGAGGGACCGAGCAGTACTTC.

The genes are TRBV6-1 and TRBJ2-3, with TRBD2 matching over 10 bases. Per the germline V gene, CDR1 is MNHNS and CDR2 is SASEGT. V gave up 5 bases and J gave up 7 bases; unmatched junction bases: 9. The CDR3 consists of 15 residues. Here the CDR3 reads CASSPLAGEGNTQYF. The DNA for the CDR3 is TGTGCCAGCAGTCCTCTAGCGGGGGAAGGAAATACGCAGTATTTT.

V and J are TRBV24-1 and TRBJ2-5; 7 bases line up with TRBD1. Per germline, CDR1 KGHDR and CDR2 SFDVKD. The CDR3 is 15 amino acids. The V gene end was trimmed by 4 bases and the J gene end by 4 bases; junction bases not matched to a gene: 8. Written as DNA, the CDR3 is TGTGCCACCAGTGACCATGACAGGGCGGGAGAGACCCAGTACTTC. Encoded protein: CATSDHDRAGETQYF.

This clonotype was recorded a few times. V is TRBV10-3 and J is TRBJ2-6; D possibly matches TRBD1 or TRBD2 (5 bases each). Trimming pared 8 bases from V and 2 bases from J, leaving 10 bases between. Germline V CDR1 and CDR2: ENHRY, SYGVKD. The CDR3 sequence is 14 residues long. For the CDR3, the DNA is TGTGCCATCGGGGCCGGGGCTGGGGCCAACGTCCTGACTTTC. It encodes CAIGAGAGANVLTF.

This clonotype occurred a few times. The chain couples TRBV5-5 to TRBJ2-1; 12 positions agree with TRBD2. Germline V CDR1 and CDR2: SGHKS, YYEKEE (reference sequence). The junction had 6 bases not matched to a gene; V was cut back by 0 bases and J by 2 bases. This CDR3 region has 18 residues. Written as DNA, the CDR3 is TGTGCCAGCAGCTTGGCTACTAGCGGGGGGACTACCTACAATGAGCAGTTCTTC. Protein sequence: CASSLATSGGTTYNEQFF.

The chain joins TRBV7-9 to TRBJ2-1, with D perhaps matching TRBD1 or TRBD2 (5 bases each). Between the trimmed V and J ends, which lost 3 bases and 4 bases, there was a span of 10 bases. CDR3 size: 14 residues. CDR1 SEHNR and CDR2 FQNEAQ come from the germline V gene (reference sequence). The CDR3 bases are TGTGCCAGCAGCTTTGGGACGCAATACAATGAGCAGTTCTTC. This sequence encodes CASSFGTQYNEQFF.

The chain couples TRBV10-3 to TRBJ2-1; 9 nucleotides agree with TRBD2. Losses at the gene ends were 5 bases for V and 1 base for J; bases not matched to a gene: 6. CDR1 ENHRY and CDR2 SYGVKD come from the germline V gene. The CDR3 spans 16 residues. For the CDR3, the DNA is TGTGCCATCAGTATTAGCGGGGGCCGTTCCTACAATGAGCAGTTCTTC. Protein product: CAISISGGRSYNEQFF.

This clonotype appeared a few times. The chain links TRBV12-3 or TRBV12-4 to TRBJ2-7; D is uncertain. The CDR3 covers 13 residues. Deletions cut 6 bases from V and 0 bases from J, with 9 bases between. DNA of the CDR3: TGTGCCAGCAGATCTATGGGCTCCTACGAGCAGTACTTC. Translated: CASRSMGSYEQYF.

This clonotype appeared a few times. V is TRBV7-3 and J is TRBJ2-2; D might be TRBD2 (6 bases). V shed 5 bases and J shed 6 bases, with 19 bases lying between them. The germline V gene has CDR1 SGHTA and CDR2 FQGTGA. This CDR3 is built from 16 residues. The DNA for the CDR3 is TGTGCCAGCAGCCTACCGACTAGTCAGGAACCCGGGGAGCTGTTTTTT. Translation: CASSLPTSQEPGELFF.

The chain has TRBV10-3 and TRBJ2-5; D is uncertain. The CDR3 totals 12 residues. CDR1 and CDR2 from the germline V gene are ENHRY and SYGVKD. The V end was cut by 3 bases, the J end by 5 bases, with 7 bases between. Here the CDR3 reads CAISDQSETQYF. The CDR3, as DNA: TGTGCCATCAGTGACCAATCGGAGACCCAGTACTTC.

This clonotype turned up a few times. The chain uses TRBV5-4 and TRBJ1-1, with a weak D call TRBD1 (5 bases). The CDR3 contains 13 residues. Germline loops: CDR1 SGHNT, CDR2 YYREEE (reference sequence). Between the trimmed V and J ends, which lost 4 bases and 7 bases, there was a span of 14 bases. The CDR3 region is CASSKTGRGEAFF. DNA for the CDR3: TGTGCCAGCAGCAAAACAGGACGGGGTGAAGCTTTCTTT.

The table lists this clonotype with a few counts. The rearrangement joins TRBV29-1 to TRBJ2-5; D is unclear. The CDR3 totals 15 residues. Trimming removed 2 bases from V and 3 bases from J, with 16 bases in between. In germline, CDR1 is SQVTM, CDR2 ANQGSEA. CDR3 region: CSVEWAGDTKETQYF. The CDR3 region has the DNA TGCAGCGTTGAATGGGCTGGCGATACCAAAGAGACCCAGTACTTC.

The rearrangement links TRBV5-1 to TRBJ2-3, with D hard to call. The CDR3 has 14 amino acids. V gave up 4 bases and J gave up 0 bases, with 9 bases separating them. Germline CDR1 is SGHRS and CDR2 is YFSETQ. CDR3 sequence reads: CASSRRSSTDTQYF. The DNA of the CDR3 is TGCGCCAGCAGCCGACGGTCTAGCACAGATACGCAGTATTTT.